These T cell receptor beta chains were read from a single sample in a study of blood T cell repertoires in COVID-19. Profiled with immunoSEQ multiplex PCR; TCRdb holds only in-frame clones, not every one. The profile shows approximately 50,000 clones, roughly 90% of them singletons. The specimen was peripheral blood. These receptors came from a woman of 80 years or more with acute or convalescent COVID-19. The CDR3 runs from the conserved cysteine through the conserved F or W. The D gene is left open where the match is weak. Size values are once, few and many counts, or a class for expanded clones, and some rows have none.

>TRBV7-8|NA|14|TRBJ1-1|NA
CASSFGQLNTEAFF
TGTGCCAGCAGCTTTGGACAGCTGAACACTGAAGCTTTCTTT
>TRBV3-1/TRBV3-2|NA|13|TRBJ2-5|NA
CASSRRGKETQYF
TGTGCCAGCAGTCGACGGGGGAAAGAGACCCAGTACTTC
>TRBV10-3|NA|14|TRBJ2-3|NA
CAISVEGGTDTQYF
TGTGCCATCAGTGTAGAAGGGGGCACAGATACGCAGTATTTT
>TRBV5-4|TRBD2|15|TRBJ2-5|NA
CASSLASGGAQTQYF
TGTGCCAGCAGCTTGGCCAGCGGGGGGGCCCAGACCCAGTACTTC
>TRBV6-6|TRBD1|15|TRBJ1-2|NA
CASSSLTGGPPTGTF
TGTGCCAGCAGTTCCTTGACAGGGGGGCCGCCGACGGGCACCTTC
>TRBV7-8|TRBD2|15|TRBJ2-4|NA
CASSSRGDAKNIQYF
TGTGCCAGCAGCTCGCGGGGGGATGCCAAAAACATTCAGTACTTC
>TRBV3-1/TRBV3-2|NA|18|TRBJ1-1|once
CASSQVSVGRGKNTEAFF
TGTGCCAGCAGCCAAGTTAGTGTGGGCAGGGGAAAAAACACTGAAGCTTTCTTT
>TRBV5-1|NA|13|TRBJ1-3|NA
CASGRTEGNTIYF
TGCGCCAGCGGACGGACAGAAGGAAACACCATATATTTT
>TRBV5-1|TRBD2|16|TRBJ2-5|NA
CASSFMSGGTQETQYF
TGCGCCAGCAGCTTTATGAGCGGGGGGACCCAAGAGACCCAGTACTTC
>TRBV6-1|NA|11|TRBJ1-2|once
CASRGNYGYTF
TGTGCCAGCCGGGGTAACTATGGCTACACCTTC
>TRBV21-1|NA|17|TRBJ2-5|NA
CASSKARRLGGEETQYF
TGTGCCAGCAGCAAAGCGAGGCGATTAGGAGGGGAGGAGACCCAGTACTTC
>TRBV11-2|TRBD2|15|TRBJ2-2|NA
CASSLRRGATGELFF
TGTGCCAGCAGCTTGCGGCGGGGGGCCACCGGGGAGCTGTTTTTT
>TRBV29-1|TRBD1|14|TRBJ1-2|NA
CSVVFGGQGTGYTF
TGCAGCGTTGTTTTTGGGGGACAGGGGACCGGCTACACCTTC
>TRBV19|TRBD1|15|TRBJ2-2|NA
CASRLDRDSTGELFF
TGTGCCAGTCGTTTAGACAGGGACAGCACCGGGGAGCTGTTTTTT
>TRBV28|TRBD2|20|TRBJ2-1|NA
CASRGSVGLAGERSYNEQFF
TGTGCCAGCAGAGGGTCCGTGGGACTAGCGGGGGAACGCTCCTACAATGAGCAGTTCTTC
>TRBV11-3|NA|14|TRBJ2-1|NA
CASSLGGHWNEQFF
TGTGCCAGCAGCTTAGGGGGACACTGGAATGAGCAGTTCTTC
>TRBV6-5|TRBD1|14|TRBJ1-2|NA
CASLGDRGAYGYTF
TGTGCCAGCTTGGGGGACAGGGGCGCCTATGGCTACACCTTC
>TRBV28|TRBD1|16|TRBJ1-1|NA
CASRVGTGVVNTEAFF
TGTGCCAGCAGGGTCGGGACAGGGGTGGTGAACACTGAAGCTTTCTTT
>TRBV5-1|TRBD1|13|TRBJ1-2|NA
CASSMGQGNGYTF
TGCGCCAGCAGCATGGGACAGGGTAATGGCTACACCTTC
>TRBV7-8|NA|17|TRBJ1-6|NA
CASSLVGRFSYNSPLHF
TGTGCCAGCAGCTTAGTGGGCAGGTTCTCCTATAATTCACCCCTCCACTTT
>TRBV11-3|NA|13|TRBJ1-1|NA
CASSLDPDTEAFF
TGTGCCAGCAGCTTAGATCCGGACACTGAAGCTTTCTTT
>TRBV5-5|TRBD1|15|TRBJ1-5|NA
CASSFSGTGNQPQHF
TGTGCCAGCAGCTTTTCCGGGACAGGCAATCAGCCCCAGCATTTT
>TRBV3-1/TRBV3-2|TRBD1|15|TRBJ1-2|NA
CASSKGQGASYGYTF
TGTGCCAGCAGCAAGGGACAGGGGGCGTCCTATGGCTACACCTTC
>TRBV5-4|NA|14|TRBJ1-3|medium-sized
CASSPGRGSDTIYF
TGTGCCAGCAGCCCCGGTAGGGGTTCCGACACCATATATTTT
>TRBV19|TRBD1|15|TRBJ1-6|NA
CASSPPGQGNSPLHF
TGTGCCAGTAGTCCTCCCGGACAGGGTAATTCACCCCTCCACTTT
>TRBV11-2|NA|14|TRBJ1-1|once
CASSLAGNTRVAFF
TGTGCCAGCAGCTTAGCTGGGAATACCAGGGTCGCTTTCTTT
>TRBV2|NA|14|TRBJ1-6|NA
CASSDSGDSSPLHF
TGTGCCAGCAGCGATAGTGGGGACTCTTCACCCCTCCACTTT
>TRBV19|TRBD2|16|TRBJ2-3|NA
CASRGTSGDRTDTQYF
TGTGCCAGTAGGGGGACTAGCGGGGACCGCACAGATACGCAGTATTTT
>TRBV3-1/TRBV3-2|NA|13|TRBJ1-1|NA
CATRGTLNTEAFF
TGTGCCACCCGGGGGACTTTGAACACTGAAGCTTTCTTT
>TRBV7-2|NA|16|TRBJ2-5|NA
CASSPTGTTRGETQYF
TGTGCCAGCAGCCCCACCGGGACAACCAGGGGAGAGACCCAGTACTTC
>TRBV24-1|TRBD1|15|TRBJ2-7|NA
CATSDPGQGIHEQYF
TGTGCCACCAGTGATCCGGGACAGGGGATCCACGAGCAGTACTTC
>TRBV19|NA|14|TRBJ1-1|NA
CASSTDGRRGEAFF
TGTGCCAGTAGTACAGACGGCCGCCGGGGGGAAGCTTTCTTT
>TRBV3-1/TRBV3-2|TRBD1|15|TRBJ1-2|NA
CASSQVPDRGHGYTF
TGTGCCAGCAGCCAAGTTCCGGACAGGGGGCATGGCTACACCTTC
>TRBV6-6|NA|16|TRBJ2-5|once
CASSYPSAGEGETQYF
TGTGCCAGCAGTTACCCCTCCGCAGGGGAAGGGGAGACCCAGTACTTC
>TRBV20-1|TRBD1|14|TRBJ2-5|few
CSASPPDRVETQYF
TGCAGTGCTAGTCCCCCCGACAGGGTTGAGACCCAGTACTTC
>TRBV7-9|TRBD2|15|TRBJ2-7|NA
CASSLGTSHSYEQYF
TGTGCCAGCAGCCTTGGGACTAGCCACTCCTACGAGCAGTACTTC
>TRBV6-6|TRBD1|15|TRBJ1-2|NA
CASRLRDRGQNGYTF
TGTGCCAGCAGGCTCCGGGACAGGGGGCAAAATGGCTACACCTTC
>TRBV19|TRBD2|14|TRBJ2-3|NA
CASRGLSSTDTQYF
TGTGCCAGTAGGGGACTAAGCTCCACAGATACGCAGTATTTT
>TRBV19|NA|16|TRBJ1-1|NA
CASSIIAGPGNTEAFF
TGTGCCAGTAGTATTATCGCCGGCCCGGGAAACACTGAAGCTTTCTTT
>TRBV19|TRBD1|14|TRBJ2-5|NA
CASSVRQGSQTQYF
TGTGCCAGTAGTGTGAGACAGGGTAGTCAGACCCAGTACTTC
>TRBV5-5|NA|15|TRBJ1-4|NA
CASSWGGGIGEKLFF
TGTGCCAGCAGCTGGGGTGGGGGGATTGGAGAAAAACTGTTTTTT
>TRBV18|TRBD1|16|TRBJ2-2|NA
CASSPVGQGNTGELFF
TGTGCCAGCTCACCCGTGGGACAGGGGAACACCGGGGAGCTGTTTTTT
>TRBV6-5|NA|13|TRBJ1-6|NA
CASSFQHNSPLHF
TGTGCCAGCAGTTTCCAACACAATTCACCCCTCCACTTT
>TRBV28|NA|14|TRBJ1-5|NA
CASSFDSLNQPQHF
TGTGCCAGCAGTTTCGACAGTCTAAATCAGCCCCAGCATTTT
>TRBV5-1|TRBD1|15|TRBJ2-1|NA
CATSPTGRIHNEQFF
TGCGCCACCTCGCCGACAGGGCGTATCCACAATGAGCAGTTCTTC
>TRBV11-2|NA|13|TRBJ2-5|NA
CASSYGIQETQYF
TGTGCCAGCAGCTACGGGATACAAGAGACCCAGTACTTC
>TRBV11-2|TRBD1|15|TRBJ2-3|NA
CASSSTGGFSDTQYF
TGTGCCAGCAGCTCGACAGGGGGATTCTCAGATACGCAGTATTTT
>TRBV12-3/TRBV12-4|TRBD1|13|TRBJ1-5|NA
CASSMDRNQPQHF
TGTGCCAGCAGTATGGACAGGAATCAGCCCCAGCATTTT
>TRBV7-9|TRBD1|14|TRBJ2-3|NA
CASSRTGATDTQYF
TGTGCCAGCAGCCGGACAGGGGCCACAGATACGCAGTATTTT
>TRBV19|NA|13|TRBJ1-1|NA
CASIAFRRTEAFF
TGTGCCAGTATTGCATTCAGGAGGACTGAAGCTTTCTTT
>TRBV29-1|TRBD1|15|TRBJ2-2|NA
CSTSGDSRNTGELFF
TGCAGCACCTCAGGGGACAGTAGGAACACCGGGGAGCTGTTTTTT
>TRBV4-1|TRBD2|18|TRBJ2-3|NA
CASSHTRLAGSGTDTQYF
TGCGCCAGCAGCCACACAAGACTAGCGGGTTCTGGCACAGATACGCAGTATTTT
>TRBV15|TRBD2|13|TRBJ2-3|NA
CATSIAGADTQYF
TGTGCCACCAGCATAGCGGGAGCAGATACGCAGTATTTT
>TRBV19|TRBD1|10|TRBJ1-1|few
CDTGDTEAFF
TGTGACACAGGGGATACTGAAGCTTTCTTT
>TRBV19|TRBD2|15|TRBJ2-3|NA
CATCSGGADTDTQYF
TGTGCCACCTGTAGCGGGGGGGCGGACACAGATACGCAGTATTTT
>TRBV4-2|NA|16|TRBJ2-2|NA
CASSRGHRGGSGELFF
TGTGCCAGCAGCCGGGGTCACAGAGGCGGGTCCGGGGAGCTGTTTTTT
>TRBV3-1/TRBV3-2|NA|13|TRBJ1-5|NA
CASSQDLNQPQHF
TGTGCCAGCAGCCAAGATCTAAATCAGCCCCAGCATTTT
>TRBV10-3|NA|15|TRBJ2-7|NA
CAISGVRDTSYEQYF
TGTGCCATCAGCGGCGTTCGGGACACCTCCTACGAGCAGTACTTC